This T cell receptor beta chain derives from a study of blood T cell repertoires in COVID-19. In the study overall: COVID-19 samples, acute and convalescent, were from the United States, Italy and Spain.

Source study methods: Amplifying reference gene primers gave estimates of nucleated cell counts. Data came from immunoSEQ multiplex PCR; TCRdb stores just in-frame clones and leaves some out. The V and J calls and clone size come from that table; D and trimming were worked out from the DNA. Of about 120,000 clones in the sample, 65% to 90% were seen once. The CDR3 is made up of 14 amino acids. V lost 5 bases and J lost 13; bases outside the gene matches: 10. Germline CDR1 ENHRY, CDR2 SYGVKD. The source material was peripheral blood. The TCR was taken from a man of 80 years or more with active or convalescent COVID-19. V usage is TRBV10-3 and J usage is TRBJ2-5; TRBD2 matches 13 bases. The CDR3 nucleotides are TGTGCCATCAGTCCCCAGACTAGCGGGGGGCCCCCGTACTTC. Translation: CAISPQTSGGPPYF.